These T cell receptor beta chains were read from a single sample in a study of identical twins. TCRdb called the 5' RACE reads again in MiXCR, with one record for every CDR3 protein. The sample consists of a few hundred thousand distinct CDR3 sequences, 9% to 15% of them appearing once. These data were also filed under a second study, of yellow fever vaccine responses in identical twins.

Sequenced input: CD8+ T cells sorted from blood. These receptor sequences come from a woman under 30 in good health. Both conserved end residues are part of each CDR3. The order of the fields is D gene, V gene, clone size, J gene, CDR3 DNA, CDR3 protein. A D gene is named only where the DNA matches it firmly. Size tells how often a clone was seen (once, few, many) or the class of an expanded clone, and some rows leave it out.

-,TRBV6-5,few,TRBJ2-2,TGTGCCAGCAGTTACGGGGGGGCACCCACCGGGGAGCTGTTTTTT,CASSYGGAPTGELFF
TRBD1,TRBV9,-,TRBJ2-7,TGTGCCAGCAGCGCCCAGGGACAGGGCGACGAGCAGTACTTC,CASSAQGQGDEQYF
-,TRBV5-5,many,TRBJ2-5,TGTGCCAGCAGCTCGTTTGGGGGATCAGGAGAGACCCAGTACTTC,CASSSFGGSGETQYF
TRBD1,TRBV7-9,many,TRBJ2-7,TGTGCCAGCAGCATCACGGGACAGACCTACGAGCAGTACTTC,CASSITGQTYEQYF
TRBD2,TRBV6-5,few,TRBJ2-5,TGTGCCAGCAGTTACACTCTTAGCGGGGGGGACCGGGAGACCCAGTACTTC,CASSYTLSGGDRETQYF
TRBD1,TRBV27,few,TRBJ1-5,TGTGCCAGCTCCGACAGGGCTTATAGCAATCAGCCCCAGCATTTT,CASSDRAYSNQPQHF
-,TRBV5-1,many,TRBJ2-2,TGCGCCAGCAGCTTGTATCCCTCGAACACCGGGGAGCTGTTTTTT,CASSLYPSNTGELFF
-,TRBV24-1,many,TRBJ1-5,TGTGCCACCAGTGATTGGGGGGATCAGCCCCAGCATTTT,CATSDWGDQPQHF
TRBD2,TRBV5-1,many,TRBJ2-7,TGCGCCAGCAGCTTGGCCGGAGCAGCGGGAGGCCCCTACGAGCAGTACTTC,CASSLAGAAGGPYEQYF
-,TRBV28,many,TRBJ1-2,TGTGCCACCAAGTACGGGGGGAGCTATGGCTACACCTTC,CATKYGGSYGYTF
TRBD2,TRBV7-9,few,TRBJ2-3,TGTGCCAGCAGCGCCACTAGCGGGAGACCAGATACGCAGTATTTT,CASSATSGRPDTQYF
-,TRBV13,-,TRBJ2-7,TGTGCCAGCAGCTTATCCGAAAACGAGCAGTACTTC,CASSLSENEQYF
-,TRBV7-8,-,TRBJ1-6,TGTGCCAGCAGGAGCCGTCCCGACTATAATTCACCCCTCCACTTT,CASRSRPDYNSPLHF
-,TRBV27,-,TRBJ2-7,TGTGCCAGCAGTTTAGGGCGGGAATCCTACGAGCAGTACTTC,CASSLGRESYEQYF